The present T cell receptor (beta chain) was sequenced within a study of TIL therapy for anti-PD-1-resistant metastatic lung cancer. Study summary: Tumor harvest preceded PD-1/PD-L1 blockade, followed by nivolumab treatment. Most patients had lung adenocarcinoma; a handful of tumors were EGFR-mutant, two ALK-rearranged; half smoked currently or formerly. Tumors had a median PD-L1 proportion score of approximately 6%.

The immunoSEQ assay was v3. Method: immunoSEQ multiplex PCR; TCRdb's copy keeps in-frame clones and lacks some. The table includes 45,000 to 60,000 clones, roughly 85% detected once. Time point indicated: pre-treatment sample, taken before nivolumab and TIL therapy. Adults with stage 4 NSCLC were enrolled in a phase I trial. The CDR3 is 15 amino acids. Unmatched junction bases numbered 4, after V lost 4 bases and J lost 1 base. Germline assignment: CDR1 SGHDT and CDR2 YYEEEE. Sequences were derived from blood, sampled at baseline. The chain recombines TRBV5-6 with TRBJ1-4; 7 bases are shared with TRBD1. The source of this sequence is a woman aged 30 to 85 with non-small cell lung cancer. This chain's CDR3 is CASSRDRITNEKLFF. DNA of the CDR3: TGTGCCAGCAGCCGGGACAGAATAACTAATGAAAAACTGTTTTTT.